Following are 24 T cell receptor beta chains from one sample sequenced in a study of OX40 agonist ivuxolimab in advanced cancers. Data came from immunoSEQ multiplex PCR; TCRdb stores just in-frame clones and leaves some out. The sample contains roughly 60,000 clones, about 82% of which appear only once. The sequences come from CD4+ or CD8+ T cells sorted from blood, collected in a trial of the OX40 agonist ivuxolimab. These receptors were taken from an adult with an advanced solid tumor such as melanoma, head and neck, liver or kidney cancer.

This clone showed up just a few times. The genes are TRBV6-5 and TRBJ2-5; D unclear. Trimming took 4 bases from V and 0 from J, leaving 9 bases between them. This CDR3 region has 14 residues. Looked up from germline, CDR1 is MNHEY and CDR2 is SVGAGI. CDR3 loop: CASSWRGHQETQYF. In nucleotides, the CDR3 is TGTGCCAGCAGTTGGAGAGGCCACCAAGAGACCCAGTACTTC.

The genes are TRBV6-5 and TRBJ1-2, with D perhaps matching TRBD1 (5 bases). CDR3 length: 14 residues. CDR1 is MNHEY, CDR2 SVGAGI, per germline. V lost 4 bases and J lost 5, with 14 bases in between. The CDR3 DNA reads as TGTGCCAGCAGTTCCGCGGACACGGAGTATGGCTACACCTTC. It is translated as CASSSADTEYGYTF.

The chain combines TRBV28 with TRBJ2-7; no firm D call. In germline, CDR1 is MDHEN, CDR2 SYDVKM. Trimming took off 7 bases at V and 4 bases at J, with 8 bases between the two ends. This CDR3 has 11 residues. CDR3 DNA sequence: TGTGCCAGCACCGCCGGTTACGAGCAGTACTTC. Amino acids: CASTAGYEQYF.

The V and J genes are TRBV7-3 and TRBJ1-1; TRBD1 aligns across 8 bases. The germline gives CDR1 SGHTA, CDR2 FQGTGA. This CDR3 is built from 13 residues. V shed 5 bases and J 4 bases; nucleotides not matched to a gene: 3. The CDR3 region is CASSPQGVTEAFF. CDR3 DNA sequence: TGTGCCAGCAGCCCACAGGGGGTCACTGAAGCTTTCTTT. The full variable domain, its missing parts supplied by reference TRBV7-3 and TRBJ1-1, is GAGVSQTPSNKVTEKGKYVELRCDPISGHTALYWYRQSLGQGPEFLIYFQGTGAADDSGLPNDRFFAVRPEGSVSTLKIQRTERGDSAVYLCASSPQGVTEAFFGQGTRLTVV.

This clone turned up a few times. The V call is TRBV7-2, the J call TRBJ2-7; 9 bases are shared with TRBD2. The V gene's germline CDR1 is SGHTA and CDR2 FQGNSA. The junction had 5 bases not matched to a gene; V was cut back by 5 bases and J by 3 bases. The CDR3 is 14 amino acids. CDR3 sequence (DNA): TGTGCCAGCAGCCCTTCGACTAGCGGCTACGAGCAGTACTTC. As protein: CASSPSTSGYEQYF.

The J gene is TRBJ1-2, the V gene TRBV7-2, with TRBD1 matching over 10 bases. With V trimmed by 5 bases and J by 8 bases, 8 bases remained unmatched. Per germline, CDR1 SGHTA and CDR2 FQGNSA. This CDR3 has 14 amino acids. CDR3 residues: CASSRGQGYEGYTF. For the CDR3, the DNA is TGTGCCAGCAGCCGGGGACAGGGGTATGAAGGCTACACCTTC.

The DNA of the CDR3 is TGTGCCAGCAGTTTACCCGGACTAGCGGGGGCGCCTAGCACAGATACGCAGTATTTT. The encoded protein is CASSLPGLAGAPSTDTQYF. The rearrangement uses TRBV27 and TRBJ2-3; 13 bases match TRBD2. This CDR3 region has 19 residues. Germline-derived CDR1 and CDR2 are MNHEY and SMNVEV (reference sequence). V was clipped by 2 bases and J by 0 bases; unmatched bases: 8.

The CDR3 nucleotides read TGTGCCAGTAAGCAGACGGATTCGAACACTGAAGCTTTCTTT. Translating it yields CASKQTDSNTEAFF. The V call is TRBV19, the J call TRBJ1-1; D is ambiguous. The CDR3 is 14 amino acids. The V gene's germline CDR1 is LNHDA and CDR2 SQIVND (reference sequence). V gave up 7 bases and J gave up 1 base, with 13 bases separating them. Full variable domain (remainder filled in from reference TRBV19 and TRBJ1-1): DGGITQSPKYLFRKEGQNVTLSCEQNLNHDAMYWYRQDPGQGLRLIYYSQIVNDFQKGDIAEGYSVSREKKESFPLTVTSAQKNPTAFYLCASKQTDSNTEAFFGQGTRLTVV.

This sequence joins TRBV29-1 and TRBJ1-2, with D uncertain. The CDR3 sequence is 12 residues long. V was pared by 4 bases and J by 6 bases, with 12 bases between. Germline V CDR1 and CDR2: SQVTM, ANQGSEA. CDR3 sequence reads: CSVAEGSNGYTF. The CDR3 nucleotides are TGCAGCGTTGCAGAGGGATCTAATGGCTACACCTTC.

The V and J genes are TRBV11-3 and TRBJ2-2; 10 bases fit TRBD2. This CDR3 is 15 amino acids long. The ends lost 2 bases at V and 6 bases at J; junction bases unmatched: 3. CDR1 and CDR2 (germline): SGHNT, YENEEA. Here the CDR3 reads CASSLSGGDAGELFF. DNA for the CDR3: TGTGCCAGCAGCTTAAGCGGGGGGGACGCCGGGGAGCTGTTTTTT. The full variable domain, in which reference TRBV11-3 and TRBJ2-2 provide the parts outside the CDR3, is EAGVVQSPRYKIIEKKQPVAFWCNPISGHNTLYWYLQNLGQGPELLIRYENEEAVDDSQLPKDRFSAERLKGVDSTLKIQPAELGDSAVYLCASSLSGGDAGELFFGEGSRLTVL.

The chain is built from TRBV6-6 and TRBJ1-2, with D possibly being TRBD1 (6 bases). Germline V gene sequence: CDR1 MNHNY, CDR2 SVGAGI (reference sequence). V was cut by 4 bases and J by 7 bases, with 13 bases left in between. The CDR3 sequence is 13 residues long. The CDR3 nucleotides read TGTGCCAGCAGTTCTACAGGGATGGGTGGCTACACCTTC. Translation: CASSSTGMGGYTF.

In nucleotides, the CDR3 is TGCGCCAGCAGCCAAGAAGCCCGACCTGGAAACACCATATATTTT. Its translation: CASSQEARPGNTIYF. The chain couples TRBV4-1 to TRBJ1-3; D is ambiguous. Germline values: CDR1 MGHRA, CDR2 YSYEKL. The germline V and J ends were trimmed by 0 bases and 2 bases, with 8 bases remaining between them. The CDR3 length is 15 residues.

This chain joins TRBV5-5 and TRBJ2-3; D call uncertain. The V end lost 0 bases, the J end lost 0 bases, and 5 bases lay between the germline ends. Looked up from germline, CDR1 is SGHKS and CDR2 is YYEKEE (reference sequence). The CDR3 sequence is 14 residues long. The DNA of the CDR3 is TGTGCCAGCAGCTTGGGACGGAGCACAGATACGCAGTATTTT. It translates to CASSLGRSTDTQYF.

This clone was detected once. V and J are TRBV11-2 and TRBJ1-5, with TRBD1 matching over 9 bases. Germline values: CDR1 SGHAT, CDR2 FQNNGV. The CDR3 extends over 15 amino acids. V lost 4 bases, J lost 4 bases, and 5 bases stayed unmatched. CDR3 amino acids: CASSSDRGDNQPQHF. CDR3 DNA sequence: TGTGCCAGCAGCTCTGACAGGGGGGATAATCAGCCCCAGCATTTT.

In this sample, this clone turned up once. The rearrangement uses TRBV5-4 and TRBJ2-3, with no clear D. Trimming removed 4 bases at V and 6 bases at J, with 15 bases between. Looked up from germline, CDR1 is SGHNT and CDR2 is YYREEE (reference sequence). CDR3 length: 14 residues. This CDR3 reads CASSQVSGFDTQYF. The DNA of the CDR3 is TGTGCCAGCAGCCAAGTATCCGGGTTCGATACGCAGTATTTT.

This CDR3 is CASSHRNLEEKLFF. CDR3 nucleotide sequence: TGTGCCAGCAGCCACAGGAATTTGGAAGAAAAACTGTTTTTT. The chain is built from TRBV5-8 and TRBJ1-4; the D gene is possibly TRBD1 (5 bases). The CDR3 is made up of 14 amino acids. The germline V gene encodes CDR1 SGHTS and CDR2 YDEGEE. Trimming took 4 bases from V and 8 from J, leaving 15 bases between them. Variable domain in full (rest from reference TRBV5-8 and TRBJ1-4): EAGVTQSPTHLIKTRGQQATLRCSPISGHTSVYWYQQALGLGLQFLLWYDEGEERNRGNFPPRFSGRQFPNYSSELNVNALELEDSALYLCASSHRNLEEKLFFGSGTQLSVL.

This chain joins TRBV28 and TRBJ2-3, with D perhaps matching TRBD1 (5 bases). Trimming removed 11 bases at V and 3 bases at J, with 24 bases between. The CDR3 is made up of 16 amino acids. CDR1 and CDR2 (germline): MDHEN, SYDVKM. The CDR3 is CALVRQGRSMTDTQYF. The CDR3 DNA is TGTGCCTTAGTACGGCAGGGCCGGAGTATGACAGATACGCAGTATTTT.

V gene TRBV7-8 combines with J gene TRBJ2-1; D could derive from TRBD1 or TRBD2 (5 bases each). Germline V lookup: CDR1 SGHVS, CDR2 FQNEAQ. V was shortened by 2 bases and J by 3 bases, with 17 bases between the two germline ends. This CDR3 spans 17 amino acids. In DNA, the CDR3 is TGTGCCAGCAGCTTATTAGAGGGGCAGGTCAACTACAATGAGCAGTTCTTC. Amino acids: CASSLLEGQVNYNEQFF.

The CDR3 sequence is CASSFGGGRNTGELFF. CDR3 bases: TGTGCCAGCAGTTTTGGGGGTGGGCGAAACACCGGGGAGCTGTTTTTT. This chain links TRBV28 with TRBJ2-2, with D tentatively TRBD1 or TRBD2 (5 bases each). V lost 3 bases, J lost 2 bases, and 13 bases lay in between. Germline assignment: CDR1 MDHEN and CDR2 SYDVKM. This CDR3 has 16 residues.

The chain recombines TRBV6-1 with TRBJ1-3, with TRBD1 as a possible D gene (5 bases). The CDR3 totals 16 residues. The germline V gene has CDR1 MNHNS and CDR2 SASEGT. Trimming left V 2 bases short and J 0 bases short, with 11 bases between. The CDR3 here is CASSETTGRSGNTIYF. The CDR3 DNA is TGTGCCAGCAGTGAAACTACAGGACGCTCTGGAAACACCATATATTTT.

The chain carries TRBV5-5 and TRBJ1-4; D uncertain. The V end lost 0 bases, the J end lost 11 bases, and 20 bases lay between the germline ends. This CDR3 region has 16 residues. The V gene's germline CDR1 is SGHKS and CDR2 YYEKEE (reference sequence). The CDR3: CASSLEFVGSGKKLFF. The CDR3, as DNA: TGTGCCAGCAGCTTGGAGTTCGTGGGTTCCGGGAAGAAACTGTTTTTT.

With regard to this clone: This sample includes further DNA sequences coding for the same CDR3. The CDR3: CASSYSGVMNTEAFF. The CDR3 nucleotides read TGTGCCAGCAGTTACTCGGGGGTAATGAACACTGAAGCTTTCTTT. This chain connects TRBV6-5 to TRBJ1-1; a weak D match, TRBD1 (5 bases). This CDR3 is 15 amino acids long. The V end was cut by 0 bases, the J end by 0 bases, with 8 bases between. Germline lookup yields CDR1 MNHEY and CDR2 SVGAGI.

The rearrangement links TRBV5-8 to TRBJ1-4; 7 nucleotides match TRBD1. Unmatched junction bases numbered 6, after V lost 2 bases and J lost 5 bases. CDR1 is SGHTS and CDR2 is YDEGEE in the germline V gene. There are 15 residues in the CDR3. CDR3 nucleotide sequence: TGTGCCAGCAGCTTCCAACCGGGACAGAATGAAAAACTGTTTTTT. This gives the protein CASSFQPGQNEKLFF.

V usage is TRBV9 and J usage is TRBJ1-2; possible D gene TRBD1, 5 bases. The CDR3 covers 16 residues. Germline values: CDR1 SGDLS, CDR2 YYNGEE. Trimming took 0 bases from V and 1 from J, leaving 13 bases between them. CDR3 coding DNA: TGTGCCAGCAGCGTAGGGACAAGGACACTTAACTATGGCTACACCTTC. Amino acid sequence: CASSVGTRTLNYGYTF.